This T cell receptor beta chain was sequenced during a study of blood T cell repertoires in COVID-19. The overall study: Donors in the United States, Italy and Spain gave samples during acute or convalescent COVID-19. PBMCs, B-cell-depleted T cells, or T cells were the source of the cDNA or gDNA that made up the material.

This CDR3 comprises 20 residues. Germline loops: CDR1 LGHNT, CDR2 FRNRAP. The V and J ends lost 3 bases and 1 base respectively, with 27 bases between them. As processed by the authors: The assay estimated nucleated cells by amplifying reference gene primers. Using immunoSEQ multiplex PCR, the repertoire was profiled, and TCRdb retains in-frame clones only, with some absent. Clonal size and the V and J genes are those of that table, whereas D and trimming came from the DNA. The data hold around 500,000 clones, with over 75% observed a single time. V gene TRBV12-5 combines with J gene TRBJ1-1; D is unclear. The sequencing sample was made of peripheral blood. The source is a human donor in a cohort sampled during active COVID-19. The CDR3 coding sequence is TGTGCTAGTGGTTTACCCCGTATTTCAGGCTTAGGAGGGAAGAACACTGAAGCTTTCTTT. It is translated as CASGLPRISGLGGKNTEAFF.